This T cell receptor beta chain was recorded in a study of cytomegalovirus exposure and HLA in healthy donors. Use of 60 Vbeta and 13 Jbeta primers characterized the PCR. Repertoires were generated with immunoSEQ multiplex PCR, while TCRdb's copy carries only in-frame clones and drops some. The table records about 70,000 clones, more than 75% of them present only once. CDR3 length: 14 amino acids. In germline, CDR1 is SQVTM, CDR2 ANQGSEA. Each donor was healthy, and each was a bone marrow donor. With regard to this clone: At one boundary the junction diverges from the germline segment, which might be a read error.

This TCR was recovered from a girl aged 5 to 17 in good health and CMV-seropositive. V and J are TRBV29-1 and TRBJ1-2; D possibly corresponds to TRBD1 (6 bases). Specimen: PBMCs. CDR3 sequence (DNA): TGCGGCGTTGACTCGGGGGGCTCCAGGAGGGGCTACACCTTC. This encodes CGVDSGGSRRGYTF.